The 7 T cell receptor beta chains below come from one sample, sequenced in a study of blood T cell repertoires in COVID-19. TCRdb keeps only in-frame clones here, not all; method: immunoSEQ multiplex PCR. Of some 80,000 clones detected, roughly 84% appear once; the ten largest clones hold 12%. The specimen sequenced was peripheral blood. These receptors were taken from a human donor in a cohort sampled during active COVID-19.

The rearrangement uses TRBV5-1 and TRBJ2-6, with D tentatively TRBD1 (6 bases). CDR3 length equals 18 residues. From germline, CDR1 is SGHRS and CDR2 YFSETQ. Trimming removed 0 bases from V and 0 bases from J, with 13 bases in between. The CDR3 here is CASSLDWTARSGANVLTF. DNA of the CDR3: TGCGCCAGCAGCTTGGATTGGACAGCCCGCTCTGGGGCCAACGTCCTGACTTTC.

CDR3 in amino acids: CASSPGGRVYGYTF. The CDR3 DNA reads TGTGCCAGCAGTCCGGGGGGCAGGGTCTATGGCTACACCTTC. The genes are TRBV28 and TRBJ1-2; D might be TRBD1 (6 bases). This CDR3 is 14 amino acids long. Per germline, CDR1 MDHEN and CDR2 SYDVKM. Trimming left V 5 bases short and J 4 bases short, with 14 bases between.

Written as DNA, the CDR3 is TGTGCCAGCAGCCAAGAGGGGGCGGTCGGGGAGCTGTTTTTT. Amino acid sequence: CASSQEGAVGELFF. V gene TRBV3-1 (or the pseudogene TRBV3-2) combines with J gene TRBJ2-2, with a tentative D call TRBD1 (6 bases). Germline V gene sequence: CDR1 LGHDT, CDR2 YNNKEL (reference sequence). This CDR3 spans 14 amino acids. Trimming took off 0 bases at V and 7 bases at J, with 9 bases between the two ends.

The V gene is TRBV9, the J gene TRBJ1-6; D is undetermined. Germline loops: CDR1 SGDLS, CDR2 YYNGEE. V shed 0 bases and J shed 13 bases, with 14 bases lying between them. The CDR3 is 14 amino acids. The CDR3 nucleotides are TGTGCCAGCAGCGTAGGCAATCTCGGGGTGCCCCTCCACTTT. It yields the protein CASSVGNLGVPLHF.

This chain joins TRBV30 and TRBJ1-1; D possibly corresponds to TRBD1 (6 bases). This CDR3 region has 12 residues. Per germline, CDR1 GTSNPN and CDR2 SVGIG (reference sequence). V dropped 3 bases and J dropped 4 bases, with 9 bases sitting between them. DNA of the CDR3: TGTGCCTGGAGCCAGGGGAGCACTGAAGCTTTCTTT. Translating gives CAWSQGSTEAFF.

This clone has more than one count but fewer than ten. This rearrangement joins TRBV7-2 to TRBJ2-3; D not resolved. This CDR3 has 15 residues. Germline loops: CDR1 SGHTA, CDR2 FQGNSA. V was pared by 1 base and J by 0 bases, with 8 bases between. The CDR3 nucleotides are TGTGCCAGCAGCTTAGAGAGGCGGAGCACAGATACGCAGTATTTT. Protein sequence: CASSLERRSTDTQYF.

The gene calls are TRBV12-3 or TRBV12-4 and TRBJ2-1, with 9 nucleotides matching TRBD2. Trimming removed 8 bases from V and 10 bases from J; junction bases left unmatched: 9. The CDR3 length is 13 residues. CDR3 region: CASLERRGGEQFF. In DNA, the CDR3 is TGTGCCAGCCTTGAACGGCGGGGGGGGGAGCAGTTCTTC.